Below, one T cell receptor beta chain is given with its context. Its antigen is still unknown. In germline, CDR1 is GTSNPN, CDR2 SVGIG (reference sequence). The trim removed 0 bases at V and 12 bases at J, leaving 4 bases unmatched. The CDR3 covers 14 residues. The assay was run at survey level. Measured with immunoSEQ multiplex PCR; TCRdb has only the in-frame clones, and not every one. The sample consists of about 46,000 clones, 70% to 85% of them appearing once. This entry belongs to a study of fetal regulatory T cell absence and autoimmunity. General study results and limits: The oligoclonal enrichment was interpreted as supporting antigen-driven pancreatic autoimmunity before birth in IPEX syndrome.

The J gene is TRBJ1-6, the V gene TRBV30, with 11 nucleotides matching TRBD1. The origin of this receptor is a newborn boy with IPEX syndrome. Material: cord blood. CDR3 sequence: CAWSVGQGGVPLHF. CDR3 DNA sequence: TGTGCCTGGAGTGTGGGACAGGGGGGTGTACCCCTCCACTTT.